Sequencing of this TCR beta chain was carried out in a study of STAT5B mutations in CD4+ large granular lymphocyte leukemia. Libraries were prepared by immunoSEQ multiplex PCR; TCRdb keeps only in-frame clonotypes and omits some of them. The table lists around 50,000 clones, approximately 84% of them singletons. The germline V gene has CDR1 SGHNT and CDR2 YYREEE (reference sequence). The CDR3 is 14 residues long. V shed 2 bases and J 5 bases; nucleotides not matched to a gene: 3. The source of this sequence is a human donor in good health. The chain uses TRBV5-4 and TRBJ2-5; 10 bases map to TRBD1. Sequenced input: CD4+ T cells from blood buffy coats. DNA for the CDR3: TGTGCCAGCAGCTTAGGGACAGGGGTGGAGACCCAGTACTTC. This sequence encodes CASSLGTGVETQYF. The whole variable domain, remainder taken from reference TRBV5-4 and TRBJ2-5, is ETGVTQSPTHLIKTRGQQVTLRCSSQSGHNTVSWYQQALGQGPQFIFQYYREEENGRGNFPPRFSGLQFPNYSSELNVNALELDDSALYLCASSLGTGVETQYFGPGTRLLVL.